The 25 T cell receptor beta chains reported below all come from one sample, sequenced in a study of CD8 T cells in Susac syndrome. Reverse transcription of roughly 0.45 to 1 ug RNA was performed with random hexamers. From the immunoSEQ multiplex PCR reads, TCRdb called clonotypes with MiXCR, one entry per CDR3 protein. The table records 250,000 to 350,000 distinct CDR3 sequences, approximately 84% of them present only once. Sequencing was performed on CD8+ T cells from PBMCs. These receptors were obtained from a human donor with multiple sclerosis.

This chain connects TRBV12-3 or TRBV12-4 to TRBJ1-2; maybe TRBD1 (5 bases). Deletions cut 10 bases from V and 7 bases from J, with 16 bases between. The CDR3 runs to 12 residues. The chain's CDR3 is CAIRVETGGYTF. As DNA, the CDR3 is TGTGCCATCCGGGTCGAAACAGGTGGCTACACCTTC.

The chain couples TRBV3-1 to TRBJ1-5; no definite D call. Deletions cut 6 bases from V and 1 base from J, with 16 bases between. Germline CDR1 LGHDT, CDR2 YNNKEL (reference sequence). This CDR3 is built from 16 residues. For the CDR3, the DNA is TGTGCCAGCAGGCCCCGGATGGGTTGGAGCAATCAGCCCCAGCATTTT. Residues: CASRPRMGWSNQPQHF.

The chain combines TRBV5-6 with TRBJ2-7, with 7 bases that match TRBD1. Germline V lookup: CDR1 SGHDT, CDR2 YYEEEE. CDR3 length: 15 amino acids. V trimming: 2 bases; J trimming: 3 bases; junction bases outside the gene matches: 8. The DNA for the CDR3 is TGTGCCAGCAGCTTCCTGACAGGGAGAGGCTACGAGCAGTACTTC. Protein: CASSFLTGRGYEQYF.

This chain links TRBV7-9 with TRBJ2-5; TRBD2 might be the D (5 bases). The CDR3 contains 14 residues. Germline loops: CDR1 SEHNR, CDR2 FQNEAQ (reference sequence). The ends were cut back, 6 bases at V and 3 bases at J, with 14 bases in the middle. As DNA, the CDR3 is TGTGCCAGCAGTTCCAGACTAAGAGAAGAGACCCAGTACTTC. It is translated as CASSSRLREETQYF.

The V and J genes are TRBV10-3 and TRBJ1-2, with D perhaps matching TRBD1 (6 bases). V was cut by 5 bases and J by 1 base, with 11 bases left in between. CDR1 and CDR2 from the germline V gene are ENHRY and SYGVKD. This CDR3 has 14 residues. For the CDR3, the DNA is TGTGCCATCAGTAATATGGACAGTAACTATGGCTACACCTTC. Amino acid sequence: CAISNMDSNYGYTF.

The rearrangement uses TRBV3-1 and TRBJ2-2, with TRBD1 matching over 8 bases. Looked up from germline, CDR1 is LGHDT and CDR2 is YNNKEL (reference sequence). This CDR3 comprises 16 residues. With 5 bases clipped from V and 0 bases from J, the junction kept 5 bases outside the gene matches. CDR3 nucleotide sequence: TGTGCCAGCAGCGGACAGGGAAAGGCGAACACCGGGGAGCTGTTTTTT. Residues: CASSGQGKANTGELFF.

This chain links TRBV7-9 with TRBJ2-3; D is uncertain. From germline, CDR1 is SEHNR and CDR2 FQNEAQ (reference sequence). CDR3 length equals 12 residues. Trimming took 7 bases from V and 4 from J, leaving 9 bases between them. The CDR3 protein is CASTLWADTQYF. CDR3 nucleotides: TGTGCCAGCACCCTGTGGGCAGATACGCAGTATTTT.

The CDR3 reads CASSYAGRASYTF. DNA for the CDR3: TGTGCCAGCAGTTACGCAGGGAGGGCGAGCTACACCTTC. The chain employs TRBV6-7 and TRBJ1-2; the D gene is possibly TRBD1 (5 bases). TRBV6-7 is an ORF; its function is uncertain. CDR3 length equals 13 residues. V was clipped by 2 bases and J by 9 bases, with 13 bases between them.

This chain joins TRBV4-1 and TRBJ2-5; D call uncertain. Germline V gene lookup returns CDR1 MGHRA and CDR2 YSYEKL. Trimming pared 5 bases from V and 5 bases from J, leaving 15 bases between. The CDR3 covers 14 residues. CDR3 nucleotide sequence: TGCGCCAGCAGCGGTATGTCATCTGCGGAGACCCAGTACTTC. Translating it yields CASSGMSSAETQYF.

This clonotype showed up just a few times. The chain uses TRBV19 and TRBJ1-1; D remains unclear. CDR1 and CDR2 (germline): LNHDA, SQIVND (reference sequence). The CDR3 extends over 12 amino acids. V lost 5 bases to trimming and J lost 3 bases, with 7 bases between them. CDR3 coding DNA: TGTGCCAGTAGTCCGGGGTACACTGAAGCTTTCTTT. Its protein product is CASSPGYTEAFF. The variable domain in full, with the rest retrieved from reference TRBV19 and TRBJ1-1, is DGGITQSPKYLFRKEGQNVTLSCEQNLNHDAMYWYRQDPGQGLRLIYYSQIVNDFQKGDIAEGYSVSREKKESFPLTVTSAQKNPTAFYLCASSPGYTEAFFGQGTRLTVV.

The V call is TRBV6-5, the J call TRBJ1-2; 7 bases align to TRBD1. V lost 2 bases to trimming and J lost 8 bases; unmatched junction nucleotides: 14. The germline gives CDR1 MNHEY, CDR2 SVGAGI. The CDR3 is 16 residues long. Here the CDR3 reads CASSYDGDSAIEGYTF. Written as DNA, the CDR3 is TGTGCCAGCAGTTACGACGGGGACAGCGCAATTGAGGGCTACACCTTC.

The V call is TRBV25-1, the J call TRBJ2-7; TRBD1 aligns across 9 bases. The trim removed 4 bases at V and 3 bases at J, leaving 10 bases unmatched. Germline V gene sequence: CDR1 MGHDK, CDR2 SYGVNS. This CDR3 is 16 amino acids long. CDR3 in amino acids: CASSASQGAHFYEQYF. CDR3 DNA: TGTGCCAGCAGTGCCTCACAGGGGGCGCATTTCTACGAGCAGTACTTC.

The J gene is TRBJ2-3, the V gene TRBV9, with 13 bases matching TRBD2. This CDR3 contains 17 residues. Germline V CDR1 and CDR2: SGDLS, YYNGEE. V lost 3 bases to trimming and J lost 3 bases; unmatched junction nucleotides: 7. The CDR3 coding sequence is TGTGCCAGCAGCGAGACTAGCGGGAGGATTCGGACAGATACGCAGTATTTT. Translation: CASSETSGRIRTDTQYF.

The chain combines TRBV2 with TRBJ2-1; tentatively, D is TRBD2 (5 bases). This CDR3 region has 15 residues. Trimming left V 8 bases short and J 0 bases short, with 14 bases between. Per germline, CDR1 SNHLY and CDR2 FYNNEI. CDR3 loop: CASSRGGPSYNEQFF. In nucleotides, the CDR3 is TGTGCCAGCTCCCGTGGCGGGCCCTCCTACAATGAGCAGTTCTTC.

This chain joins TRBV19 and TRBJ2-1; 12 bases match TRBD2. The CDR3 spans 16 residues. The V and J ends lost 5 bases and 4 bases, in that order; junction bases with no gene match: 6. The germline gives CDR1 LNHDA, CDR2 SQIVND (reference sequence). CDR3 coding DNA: TGTGCCAGTAGTCTTCGGACTAGCGGGAAATACAATGAGCAGTTCTTC. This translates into CASSLRTSGKYNEQFF.

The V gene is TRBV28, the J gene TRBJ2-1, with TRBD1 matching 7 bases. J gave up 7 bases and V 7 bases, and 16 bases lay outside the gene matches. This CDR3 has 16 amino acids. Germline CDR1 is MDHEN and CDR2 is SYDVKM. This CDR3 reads CASIGDSEYTRNEQFF. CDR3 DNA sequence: TGTGCCAGCATCGGGGACAGCGAGTACACCCGGAATGAGCAGTTCTTC.

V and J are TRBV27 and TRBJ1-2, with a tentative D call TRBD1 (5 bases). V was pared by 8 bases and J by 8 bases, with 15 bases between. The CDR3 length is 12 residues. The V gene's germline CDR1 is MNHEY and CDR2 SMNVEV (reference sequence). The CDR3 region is CASGRRGEGYTF. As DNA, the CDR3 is TGTGCCAGCGGGCGTCGAGGGGAGGGCTACACCTTC.

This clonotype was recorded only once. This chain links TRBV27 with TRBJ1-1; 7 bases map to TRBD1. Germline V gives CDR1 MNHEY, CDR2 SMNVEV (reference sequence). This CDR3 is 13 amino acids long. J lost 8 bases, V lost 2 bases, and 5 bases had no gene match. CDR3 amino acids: CASSLKTGREAFF. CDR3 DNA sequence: TGTGCCAGCAGTTTAAAGACAGGGCGCGAAGCTTTCTTT.

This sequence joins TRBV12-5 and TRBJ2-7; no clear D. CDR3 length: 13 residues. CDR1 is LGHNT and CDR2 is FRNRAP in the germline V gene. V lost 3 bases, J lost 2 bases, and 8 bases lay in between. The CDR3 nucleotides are TGTGCTAGTGGTTTTTCACAGCCCTACGAGCAGTACTTC. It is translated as CASGFSQPYEQYF.

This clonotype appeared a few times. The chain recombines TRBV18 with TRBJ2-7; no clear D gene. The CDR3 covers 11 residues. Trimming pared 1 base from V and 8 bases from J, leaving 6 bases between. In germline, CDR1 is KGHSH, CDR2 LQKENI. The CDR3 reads CASSPLFQQYF. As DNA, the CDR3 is TGTGCCAGCTCACCACTATTCCAGCAGTACTTC.

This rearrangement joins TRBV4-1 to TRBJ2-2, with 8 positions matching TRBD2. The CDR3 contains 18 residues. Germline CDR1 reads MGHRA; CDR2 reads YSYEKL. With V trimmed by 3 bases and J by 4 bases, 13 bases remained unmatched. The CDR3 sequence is CASSHPTVSGRGTGELFF. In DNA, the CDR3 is TGCGCCAGCAGCCACCCTACCGTGAGCGGGAGAGGCACCGGGGAGCTGTTTTTT.

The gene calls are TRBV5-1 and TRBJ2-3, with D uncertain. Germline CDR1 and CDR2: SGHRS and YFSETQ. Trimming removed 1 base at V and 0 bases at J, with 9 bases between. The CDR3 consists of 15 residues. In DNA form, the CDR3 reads TGCGCCAGCAGCTTGAACGGAAGAAGCACAGATACGCAGTATTTT. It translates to CASSLNGRSTDTQYF. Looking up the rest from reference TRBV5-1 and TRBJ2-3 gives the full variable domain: KAGVTQTPRYLIKTRGQQVTLSCSPISGHRSVSWYQQTPGQGLQFLFEYFSETQRNKGNFPGRFSGRQFSNSRSEMNVSTLELGDSALYLCASSLNGRSTDTQYFGPGTRLTVL.

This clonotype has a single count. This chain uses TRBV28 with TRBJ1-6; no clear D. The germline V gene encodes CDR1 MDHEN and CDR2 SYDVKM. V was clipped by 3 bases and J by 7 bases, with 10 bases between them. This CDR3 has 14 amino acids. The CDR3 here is CASSFRLFNSPLHF. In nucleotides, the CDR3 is TGTGCCAGCAGTTTCAGGCTTTTCAATTCACCCCTCCACTTT.

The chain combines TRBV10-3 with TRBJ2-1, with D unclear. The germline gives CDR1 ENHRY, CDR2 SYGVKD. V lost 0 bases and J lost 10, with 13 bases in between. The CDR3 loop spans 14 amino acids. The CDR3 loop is CAISESYLDREQFF. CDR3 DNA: TGTGCCATCAGTGAGTCTTACCTAGACCGCGAGCAGTTCTTC.

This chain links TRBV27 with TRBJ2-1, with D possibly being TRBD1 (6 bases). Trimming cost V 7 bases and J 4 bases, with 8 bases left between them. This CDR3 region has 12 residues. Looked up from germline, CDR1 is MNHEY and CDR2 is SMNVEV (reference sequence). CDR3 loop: CASTDRYNEQFF. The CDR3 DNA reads TGTGCCAGCACCGACAGGTACAATGAGCAGTTCTTC.